This passage covers 17 T cell receptor beta chains from one sample sequenced in a study of patients and donors after allogeneic stem cell transplantation. TCRdb analysed the RT-PCR reads with MiXCR anew, one entry per CDR3 protein. The repertoire holds tens of thousands of distinct CDR3 sequences, with roughly 43% as singletons. The material sequenced was blood, either unsorted or a sorted T cell fraction (not recorded which). The receptors derive from a human donor who was either an allogeneic HSCT recipient or a stem cell or donor lymphocyte infusion donor (not recorded which). It is not recorded whose cells these are; they may come from a transplant donor.

The genes are TRBV28 and TRBJ1-4; TRBD1 matches at 7 bases. Germline assignment: CDR1 MDHEN and CDR2 SYDVKM. V trimming: 6 bases; J trimming: 8 bases; junction bases outside the gene matches: 9. The length of the CDR3 is 14 residues. The CDR3 here is CASRRQGLSEKLFF. For the CDR3, the DNA is TGTGCCAGCAGACGACAGGGATTAAGCGAAAAACTGTTTTTT.

The gene calls are TRBV20-1 and TRBJ2-2; D is tentatively TRBD1 or TRBD2 (6 bases each). Germline CDR1 DFQATT, CDR2 SNEGSKA (reference sequence). The CDR3 extends over 16 amino acids. The V and J ends lost 0 bases and 1 base respectively, with 12 bases between them. The CDR3, as DNA: TGCAGTGCTAGAGATCGAAGGGGGGTGAACACCGGGGAGCTGTTTTTT. Encoded protein: CSARDRRGVNTGELFF.

This chain links TRBV12-3 or TRBV12-4 with TRBJ2-1, with D possibly matching TRBD2 (6 bases). Trimming pared 0 bases from V and 0 bases from J, leaving 15 bases between. The CDR3 loop spans 18 amino acids. The CDR3 here is CASSLAYYNGSSYNEQFF. The CDR3 coding sequence is TGTGCCAGCAGTTTAGCGTATTATAACGGGAGCTCCTACAATGAGCAGTTCTTC.

V is TRBV30 and J is TRBJ1-1, with D unresolved. V lost 5 bases and J lost 0, with 10 bases in between. The CDR3 contains 13 residues. CDR1 and CDR2 (germline): GTSNPN, SVGIG (reference sequence). The CDR3, as DNA: TGTGCCTGGGCTCCGACGGTGAACACTGAAGCTTTCTTT. Amino acids: CAWAPTVNTEAFF.

This rearrangement joins TRBV4-2 to TRBJ2-1; a possible D gene is TRBD2 (6 bases). Germline CDR1 reads LGHNA; CDR2 reads YNFKEQ. The CDR3 has 16 amino acids. The germline V and J ends were trimmed by 0 bases and 7 bases, with 16 bases remaining between them. CDR3 loop: CASSQDGLRGANEQFF. The CDR3 DNA follows: TGTGCCAGCAGCCAAGACGGACTCCGCGGGGCTAATGAGCAGTTCTTC.

V gene TRBV27 combines with J gene TRBJ2-1; 7 positions match TRBD1. This CDR3 is built from 16 residues. J gave up 7 bases and V 0 bases, and 9 bases lay outside the gene matches. Per germline, CDR1 MNHEY and CDR2 SMNVEV (reference sequence). CDR3: CASSLSKGGRANEQFF. In DNA form, the CDR3 reads TGTGCCAGCAGTTTATCGAAAGGGGGCCGGGCGAATGAGCAGTTCTTC.

The genes are TRBV5-1 and TRBJ2-5; possibly TRBD1 for D (6 bases). The CDR3 is made up of 16 amino acids. Germline V gene data show CDR1 as SGHRS and CDR2 as YFSETQ. V lost 2 bases and J lost 3, with 17 bases in between. The CDR3 nucleotides are TGCGCCAGCAGCTTTGTCCCGGGACAAAACGAAGAGACCCAGTACTTC. Encoded protein: CASSFVPGQNEETQYF.

In DNA form, the CDR3 reads TGCGCCAGCAGCCCGAAGACAGGGCTTGGCACTGAAGCTTTCTTT. Translated: CASSPKTGLGTEAFF. The V gene is TRBV5-1, the J gene TRBJ1-1; 7 nucleotides match TRBD1. With 4 bases clipped from V and 4 bases from J, the junction kept 10 bases outside the gene matches. This CDR3 comprises 15 residues. CDR1 and CDR2 from the germline V gene are SGHRS and YFSETQ.

This rearrangement joins TRBV20-1 to TRBJ1-1; D is uncertain. The V and J ends lost 6 bases and 2 bases respectively, with 13 bases between them. Germline CDR1 and CDR2: DFQATT and SNEGSKA (reference sequence). CDR3 length equals 13 residues. The CDR3 reads CSALPLQNTEAFF. The DNA of the CDR3 is TGCAGTGCCTTACCTTTACAAAACACTGAAGCTTTCTTT.

This clonotype was picked up a small number of times. The chain has TRBV15 and TRBJ1-1; no reliable D call. The CDR3 covers 13 residues. Germline V gene sequence: CDR1 LNHNV, CDR2 YYDKDF (reference sequence). V gave up 0 bases and J gave up 3 bases, with 5 bases separating them. The chain's CDR3 is CATSRDKYTEAFF. CDR3 nucleotides: TGTGCCACCAGCAGAGATAAGTACACTGAAGCTTTCTTT.

The V gene is TRBV27, the J gene TRBJ1-1; D is possibly TRBD1 (5 bases). The CDR3 totals 14 residues. The germline CDR1 and CDR2 sequences are MNHEY and SMNVEV (reference sequence). Trimming took 3 bases from V and 8 from J, leaving 16 bases between them. Here the CDR3 reads CASSLGRAGDEAFF. The CDR3 DNA sequence: TGTGCCAGCAGTTTGGGACGGGCCGGGGACGAAGCTTTCTTT.

The table lists this clonotype with a few counts. The chain's CDR3 is CATTGTGIPNTEAFF. The CDR3 nucleotides are TGTGCCACGACGGGAACCGGGATACCGAACACTGAAGCTTTCTTT. The V gene is TRBV10-3, the J gene TRBJ1-1; D is undetermined. The germline V gene has CDR1 ENHRY and CDR2 SYGVKD. The CDR3 length is 15 residues. Trimming shortened V by 10 bases and J by 1 base, and 19 bases separated the two germline ends.

J is TRBJ1-1 and V is TRBV10-3; D call uncertain. V dropped 8 bases and J dropped 1 base, with 23 bases sitting between them. CDR1 is ENHRY, CDR2 SYGVKD, per germline. The CDR3 runs 17 residues. DNA for the CDR3: TGTGCCATCGGTGGAACCGCCGTGGTAGGGAAGAACACTGAAGCTTTCTTT. It codes for CAIGGTAVVGKNTEAFF.

The V and J genes are TRBV19 and TRBJ1-5, with unresolved D. Germline loops: CDR1 LNHDA, CDR2 SQIVND (reference sequence). The CDR3 covers 14 residues. V lost 7 bases and J 4 bases, leaving 14 bases between the germline ends. The CDR3 DNA sequence: TGTGCCAGTACAACCGGGCCCGCAAATCAGCCCCAGCATTTT. As protein: CASTTGPANQPQHF.

The chain has TRBV4-3 and TRBJ1-6, with D tentatively TRBD1 (5 bases). V lost 3 bases and J 0 bases, leaving 15 bases between the germline ends. Germline loops: CDR1 LGHNA, CDR2 YSLEER. The CDR3 is 18 residues long. CDR3 coding DNA: TGCGCCAGCAGCCACGGGACCAGGGCAGGCTCCTATAATTCACCCCTCCACTTT. It yields the protein CASSHGTRAGSYNSPLHF.

This rearrangement joins TRBV29-1 to TRBJ1-1; D might be TRBD1 (6 bases). Trimming shortened V by 7 bases and J by 1 base, and 13 bases separated the two germline ends. Germline CDR1 is SQVTM and CDR2 is ANQGSEA. The length of the CDR3 is 13 residues. The CDR3 DNA is TGCAGCGCAGGACAGTTTTCGAACACTGAAGCTTTCTTT. Residues: CSAGQFSNTEAFF.

Judged by abundance, this clonotype is medium-sized (0.01 to 0.1%). The CDR3 region is CASSTGVSFPEAFF. The CDR3, as DNA: TGTGCCAGCAGTACAGGGGTATCTTTTCCTGAAGCTTTCTTT. This sequence joins TRBV28 and TRBJ1-1, with 7 nucleotides matching TRBD1. Germline-derived CDR1 and CDR2 are MDHEN and SYDVKM. The CDR3 sequence is 14 residues long. Trimming removed 5 bases from V and 6 bases from J; junction bases left unmatched: 9. Combining the CDR3 with reference TRBV28 and TRBJ1-1 gives the whole variable domain DVKVTQSSRYLVKRTGEKVFLECVQDMDHENMFWYRQDPGLGLRLIYFSYDVKMKEKGDIPEGYSVSREKKERFSLILESASTNQTSMYLCASSTGVSFPEAFFGQGTRLTVV.